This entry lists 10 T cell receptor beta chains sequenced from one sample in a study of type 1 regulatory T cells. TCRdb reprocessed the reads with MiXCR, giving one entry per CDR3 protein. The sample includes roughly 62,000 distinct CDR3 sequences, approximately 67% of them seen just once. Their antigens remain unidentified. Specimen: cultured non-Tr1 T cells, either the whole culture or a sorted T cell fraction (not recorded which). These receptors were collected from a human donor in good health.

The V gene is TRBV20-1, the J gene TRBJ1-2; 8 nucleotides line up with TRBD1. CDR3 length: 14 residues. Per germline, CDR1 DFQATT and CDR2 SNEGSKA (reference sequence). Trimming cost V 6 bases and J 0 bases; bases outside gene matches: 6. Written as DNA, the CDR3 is TGCAGTGCCCCGACAGGGGACACTAACTATGGCTACACCTTC. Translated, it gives CSAPTGDTNYGYTF.

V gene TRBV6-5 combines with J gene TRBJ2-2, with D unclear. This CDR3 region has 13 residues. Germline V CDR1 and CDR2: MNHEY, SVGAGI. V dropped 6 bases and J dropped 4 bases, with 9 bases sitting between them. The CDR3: CASSLYGTGELFF. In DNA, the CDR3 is TGTGCCAGCAGCCTCTATGGCACCGGGGAGCTGTTTTTT.

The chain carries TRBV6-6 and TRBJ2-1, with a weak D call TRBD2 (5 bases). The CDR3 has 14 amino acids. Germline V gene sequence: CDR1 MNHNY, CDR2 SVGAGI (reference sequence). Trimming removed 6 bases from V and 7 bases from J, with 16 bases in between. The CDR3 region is CASRLGPPENEQFF. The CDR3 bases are TGTGCCAGCAGACTAGGGCCCCCGGAGAATGAGCAGTTCTTC.

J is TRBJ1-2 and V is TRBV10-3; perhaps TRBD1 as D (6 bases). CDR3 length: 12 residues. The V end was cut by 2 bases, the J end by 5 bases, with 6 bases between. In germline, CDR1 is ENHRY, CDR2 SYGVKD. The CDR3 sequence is CAISETGYGYTF. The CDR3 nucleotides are TGTGCCATCAGTGAGACAGGGTATGGCTACACCTTC.

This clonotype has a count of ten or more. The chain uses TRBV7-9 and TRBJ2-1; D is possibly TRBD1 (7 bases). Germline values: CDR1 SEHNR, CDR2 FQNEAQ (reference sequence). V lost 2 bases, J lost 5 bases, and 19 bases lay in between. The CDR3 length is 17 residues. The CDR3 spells CASSLQGGPGLDNEQFF. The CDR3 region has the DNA TGTGCCAGCAGCTTACAGGGGGGCCCAGGTCTAGACAATGAGCAGTTCTTC.

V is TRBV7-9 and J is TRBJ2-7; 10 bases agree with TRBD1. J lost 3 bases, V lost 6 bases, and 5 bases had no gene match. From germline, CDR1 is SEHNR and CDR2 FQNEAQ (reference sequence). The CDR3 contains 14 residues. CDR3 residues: CASRGDRGGYEQYF. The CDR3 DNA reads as TGTGCCAGCAGAGGGGACAGGGGTGGCTACGAGCAGTACTTC.

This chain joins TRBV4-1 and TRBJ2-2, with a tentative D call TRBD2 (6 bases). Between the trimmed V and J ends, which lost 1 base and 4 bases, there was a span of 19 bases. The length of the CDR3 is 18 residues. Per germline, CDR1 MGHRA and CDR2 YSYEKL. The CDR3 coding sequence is TGCGCCAGCAGCCAAGTGGCCCCGACTAGTGGGGGCACCGGGGAGCTGTTTTTT. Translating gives CASSQVAPTSGGTGELFF.

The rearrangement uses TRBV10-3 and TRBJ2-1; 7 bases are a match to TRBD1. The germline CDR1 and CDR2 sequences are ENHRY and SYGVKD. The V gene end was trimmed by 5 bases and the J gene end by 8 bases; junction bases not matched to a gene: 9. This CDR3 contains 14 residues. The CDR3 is CAISSRQGGHEQFF. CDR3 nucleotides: TGTGCCATCAGTTCCCGACAGGGCGGCCATGAGCAGTTCTTC.

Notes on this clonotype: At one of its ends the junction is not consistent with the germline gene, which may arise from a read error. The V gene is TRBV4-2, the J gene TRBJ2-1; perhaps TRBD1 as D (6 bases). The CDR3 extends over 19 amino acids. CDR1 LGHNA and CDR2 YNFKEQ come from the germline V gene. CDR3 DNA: TGTGCCAGCAGCCAACTCGGACAGCCTTTGGGTCCAGGCATGAATGAGCAGTTATTC. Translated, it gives CASSQLGQPLGPGMNEQLF.

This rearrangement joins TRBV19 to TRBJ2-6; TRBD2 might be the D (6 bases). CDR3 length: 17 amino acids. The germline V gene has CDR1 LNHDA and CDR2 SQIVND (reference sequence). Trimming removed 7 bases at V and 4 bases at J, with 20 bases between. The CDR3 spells CASMWKGGTGGANVLTF. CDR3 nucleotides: TGTGCCAGTATGTGGAAGGGAGGAACGGGAGGGGCCAACGTCCTGACTTTC.